These 29 T cell receptor beta chains originate from one sample sequenced in a study of control samples from healthy donors and cancer patients. Measured with immunoSEQ multiplex PCR; TCRdb has only the in-frame clones, and not every one. The data contain around 130,000 clones, roughly 86% of them singletons. The sequencing input was PBMCs. These receptors were taken from a man in his fifties with head and neck cancer.

The rearrangement uses TRBV19 and TRBJ2-5; unclear D gene. Germline V gene lookup returns CDR1 LNHDA and CDR2 SQIVND (reference sequence). The CDR3 runs 15 residues. V was clipped by 7 bases and J by 2 bases, with 17 bases between them. DNA of the CDR3: TGTGCCAGTACCGTGCATGGCAACCCGCAAGAGACCCAGTACTTC. Amino acids: CASTVHGNPQETQYF.

This chain joins TRBV5-1 and TRBJ2-5; D is uncertain. Germline V CDR1 and CDR2: SGHRS, YFSETQ. This CDR3 contains 12 residues. The V and J ends lost 7 bases and 2 bases respectively, with 9 bases between them. The CDR3 DNA reads TGCGCCAGCTCTGAGTCGCAAGAGACCCAGTACTTC. Encoded protein: CASSESQETQYF. Full variable domain (rest looked up from reference TRBV5-1 and TRBJ2-5): KAGVTQTPRYLIKTRGQQVTLSCSPISGHRSVSWYQQTPGQGLQFLFEYFSETQRNKGNFPGRFSGRQFSNSRSEMNVSTLELGDSALYLCASSESQETQYFGPGTRLLVL.

The chain joins TRBV6-6 to TRBJ2-3; D is ambiguous. Looked up from germline, CDR1 is MNHNY and CDR2 is SVGAGI (reference sequence). The V gene lost 5 bases and the J gene lost 2 bases, with 8 bases spanning the gap. The CDR3 has 13 residues. The chain's CDR3 is CASSSPTTDTQYF. Written as DNA, the CDR3 is TGTGCCAGCAGTAGCCCTACCACAGATACGCAGTATTTT.

The V call is TRBV19, the J call TRBJ1-1; D is uncertain. From germline, CDR1 is LNHDA and CDR2 SQIVND (reference sequence). This CDR3 spans 13 amino acids. Trimming cost V 7 bases and J 1 base, with 10 bases left between them. CDR3 coding DNA: TGTGCCAGTATAGGGCCATGGAACACTGAAGCTTTCTTT. This codes for CASIGPWNTEAFF.

The rearrangement links TRBV7-2 to TRBJ2-3; TRBD2 is a possible D gene (6 bases). Trimming stripped 4 bases from V and 9 bases from J, with 20 bases between. The CDR3 runs 15 residues. Germline CDR1 SGHTA, CDR2 FQGNSA. CDR3 loop: CASSSSDYPIETQYF. CDR3 coding DNA: TGTGCCAGCAGCTCCTCGGACTACCCTATTGAGACGCAGTATTTT.

The V gene is TRBV2, the J gene TRBJ2-1, with D possibly being TRBD1 (5 bases). The CDR3 covers 14 residues. The ends were cut back, 1 base at V and 10 bases at J, with 14 bases in the middle. Per the germline V gene, CDR1 is SNHLY and CDR2 is FYNNEI. The CDR3 here is CASSEEARAGEQFF. The DNA of the CDR3 is TGTGCCAGCAGTGAAGAGGCCAGGGCTGGGGAGCAGTTCTTC.

V is TRBV11-2 and J is TRBJ2-2; possibly TRBD1 for D (6 bases). Trimming removed 8 bases from V and 5 bases from J, with 15 bases in between. There are 14 residues in the CDR3. Germline V lookup: CDR1 SGHAT, CDR2 FQNNGV. The CDR3 DNA is TGTGCCAGCCGTTCCTTTACAGGGACCGGGGAGCTGTTTTTT. It translates to CASRSFTGTGELFF.

This clone was seen a single time. J is TRBJ2-7 and V is TRBV7-9, with 8 bases aligning to TRBD2. CDR1 SEHNR and CDR2 FQNEAQ come from the germline V gene (reference sequence). The CDR3 loop spans 15 amino acids. With V trimmed by 5 bases and J by 0 bases, 6 bases remained unmatched. CDR3 sequence reads: CASSQRGGLSYEQYF. Here the CDR3 DNA reads TGTGCCAGCAGCCAACGCGGGGGGCTCTCCTACGAGCAGTACTTC. Full variable domain (outside the CDR3, taken from reference TRBV7-9 and TRBJ2-7): DTGVSQNPRHKITKRGQNVTFRCDPISEHNRLYWYRQTLGQGPEFLTYFQNEAQLEKSRLLSDRFSAERPKGSFSTLEIQRTEQGDSAMYLCASSQRGGLSYEQYFGPGTRLTVT.

The gene calls are TRBV18 and TRBJ2-5, with D perhaps matching TRBD1 (6 bases). V was clipped by 3 bases and J by 5 bases, with 13 bases between them. Germline CDR1 and CDR2: KGHSH and LQKENI. The CDR3 is made up of 14 amino acids. The chain's CDR3 is CASSPRTARETQYF. The CDR3, as DNA: TGTGCCAGCTCACCTAGGACAGCACGGGAGACCCAGTACTTC.

This clone was recorded only once. This chain uses TRBV28 with TRBJ2-7; TRBD1 matches 10 bases. The V and J ends lost 3 bases and 3 bases, in that order; junction bases with no gene match: 2. From germline, CDR1 is MDHEN and CDR2 SYDVKM. This CDR3 spans 14 amino acids. CDR3: CASSFWDRGYEQYF. In DNA form, the CDR3 reads TGTGCCAGCAGTTTCTGGGACAGGGGCTACGAGCAGTACTTC. The whole variable domain, filled in from reference TRBV28 and TRBJ2-7, reads DVKVTQSSRYLVKRTGEKVFLECVQDMDHENMFWYRQDPGLGLRLIYFSYDVKMKEKGDIPEGYSVSREKKERFSLILESASTNQTSMYLCASSFWDRGYEQYFGPGTRLTVT.

The chain uses TRBV5-8 and TRBJ1-5; 8 nucleotides align to TRBD1. The length of the CDR3 is 15 residues. Trimming at V came to 0 bases and at J to 3 bases, leaving 2 bases not matched to a gene. CDR1 is SGHTS, CDR2 YDEGEE, per germline. The DNA of the CDR3 is TGTGCCAGCAGCTTGGGGACAGGGATCAATCAGCCCCAGCATTTT. Translation: CASSLGTGINQPQHF.

The chain couples TRBV28 to TRBJ1-4; no firm D call. From germline, CDR1 is MDHEN and CDR2 SYDVKM. This CDR3 comprises 12 residues. Trimming stripped 8 bases from V and 1 base from J, with 5 bases between. The CDR3 region is CASHRTNEKLFF. Here the CDR3 DNA reads TGTGCCAGCCACAGAACTAATGAAAAACTGTTTTTT.

The chain is built from TRBV5-4 and TRBJ2-1; 9 nucleotides align to TRBD1. CDR1 is SGHNT and CDR2 is YYREEE in the germline V gene (reference sequence). CDR3 size: 16 residues. With 0 bases clipped from V and 12 bases from J, the junction kept 13 bases outside the gene matches. CDR3 region: CASSLGGGQGNRRQFF. CDR3 DNA sequence: TGTGCCAGCAGCTTGGGGGGGGGACAGGGCAACAGGAGGCAGTTCTTC.

The chain employs TRBV27 and TRBJ1-5, with D possibly TRBD1 on 6 matching bases. The germline V and J ends were trimmed by 5 bases and 4 bases, with 12 bases remaining between them. The germline CDR1 and CDR2 sequences are MNHEY and SMNVEV (reference sequence). The CDR3 runs 14 residues. The CDR3 DNA is TGTGCCAGCAGTACACAGGGTTCAAATCAGCCCCAGCATTTT. This codes for CASSTQGSNQPQHF.

The chain uses TRBV27 and TRBJ1-4; 9 positions match TRBD1. V shed 6 bases and J 8 bases; nucleotides not matched to a gene: 10. This CDR3 region has 15 residues. CDR1 and CDR2 (germline): MNHEY, SMNVEV (reference sequence). The CDR3 spells CASSTTGGVREKLFF. CDR3 nucleotides: TGTGCCAGCAGCACTACAGGGGGCGTTAGGGAAAAACTGTTTTTT.

This clone was seen a single time. This sequence joins TRBV29-1 and TRBJ2-5; 9 bases map to TRBD1. This CDR3 has 12 amino acids. Germline CDR1 SQVTM, CDR2 ANQGSEA. J was trimmed by 5 bases and V by 7 bases; bases with no gene match: 5. As DNA, the CDR3 is TGCAGCGCTCACAGGGGGCGGGAGACCCAGTACTTC. Translating it yields CSAHRGRETQYF.

V and J are TRBV3-1 (or the pseudogene TRBV3-2) and TRBJ2-6; no clear D. Trimming took 4 bases from V and 4 from J, leaving 17 bases between them. The CDR3 length is 17 residues. The germline V gene has CDR1 LGHDT and CDR2 YNNKEL (reference sequence). The CDR3 DNA reads as TGTGCCAGCAGCCTTTTTCTTCCCGCCGCAGGGGCCAACGTCCTGACTTTC. Protein: CASSLFLPAAGANVLTF.

This chain links TRBV3-1 (or the pseudogene TRBV3-2) with TRBJ1-2; D might be TRBD1 (5 bases). The germline gives CDR1 LGHDT, CDR2 YNNKEL (reference sequence). CDR3 length: 15 residues. Deletions cut 0 bases from V and 7 bases from J, with 15 bases between. CDR3 protein: CASSQDTTATGGYTF. The DNA for the CDR3 is TGTGCCAGCAGCCAAGACACGACAGCCACTGGTGGCTACACCTTC.

The chain has TRBV6-4 and TRBJ2-3; the match to TRBD2 covers 9 bases. The CDR3 runs to 17 residues. V was pared by 7 bases and J by 1 base, with 12 bases of the junction left unmatched. The germline gives CDR1 MRHNA, CDR2 SNTAGT. The CDR3 DNA reads as TGTGCCAGCAAGGAGGTTCTAGCGGGAATGGGCACAGATACGCAGTATTTT. Translating gives CASKEVLAGMGTDTQYF.

The V call is TRBV28, the J call TRBJ1-2, with D uncertain. Between the trimmed V and J ends, which lost 0 bases and 5 bases, there was a span of 13 bases. The V gene's germline CDR1 is MDHEN and CDR2 SYDVKM. The CDR3 covers 15 residues. The CDR3 DNA is TGTGCCAGCAGTTTATGGGAGATTGGAAGTTATGGCTACACCTTC. As protein: CASSLWEIGSYGYTF.

The CDR3 DNA sequence: TGTGCCAGCAGCTCCGCCCCAGCCTACGAGCAGTACTTC. It specifies CASSSAPAYEQYF. The rearrangement links TRBV4-2 to TRBJ2-7, with D uncertain. The CDR3 sequence is 13 residues long. V lost 5 bases and J 2 bases, leaving 10 bases between the germline ends. CDR1 and CDR2 from the germline V gene are LGHNA and YNFKEQ.

This clone was picked up one time. V usage is TRBV2 and J usage is TRBJ2-5; 10 bases line up with TRBD1. The CDR3 totals 12 residues. Germline trimming cut 6 bases from V and 9 bases from J; bases unmatched to any gene: 4. CDR1 SNHLY and CDR2 FYNNEI come from the germline V gene. CDR3 sequence: CASSGDRGAQYF. CDR3 DNA: TGTGCCAGCAGCGGGGACAGGGGCGCCCAGTACTTC.

The rearrangement uses TRBV7-2 and TRBJ2-7; D possibly corresponds to TRBD2 (5 bases). Per germline, CDR1 SGHTA and CDR2 FQGNSA. The CDR3 length is 17 residues. Trimming cost V 5 bases and J 2 bases, with 22 bases left between them. In DNA, the CDR3 is TGTGCCAGCAGCCCGGTCTCCGGTACGGACTTGGCCTACGAGCAGTACTTC. Encoded protein: CASSPVSGTDLAYEQYF.

This chain uses TRBV27 with TRBJ2-2; the D is unclear. Per the germline V gene, CDR1 is MNHEY and CDR2 is SMNVEV (reference sequence). V was trimmed by 2 bases and J by 8 bases, leaving 9 bases between them. The CDR3 contains 13 residues. CDR3 nucleotides: TGTGCCAGCAGTTTAGGCAGTATGGGGGAGCTGTTTTTT. As protein: CASSLGSMGELFF.

The chain employs TRBV5-1 and TRBJ2-6, with a tentative D call TRBD1 (6 bases). The CDR3 is 19 amino acids. V was shortened by 2 bases and J by 2 bases, with 20 bases between the two germline ends. Germline lookup yields CDR1 SGHRS and CDR2 YFSETQ. The chain's CDR3 is CASSFSPGVRGPGANVLTF. DNA of the CDR3: TGCGCCAGCAGCTTCTCACCCGGGGTCAGGGGCCCTGGGGCCAACGTCCTGACTTTC.

The chain couples TRBV18 to TRBJ2-7; the D is unclear. With 3 bases removed from V and 3 bases from J, the gap between germline ends came to 12 bases. CDR1 and CDR2 (germline): KGHSH, LQKENI. This CDR3 region has 14 residues. CDR3 protein: CASSPMMNSYEQYF. The CDR3 nucleotides read TGTGCCAGCTCACCCATGATGAACAGCTACGAGCAGTACTTC.

V usage is TRBV7-3 and J usage is TRBJ2-4; D is perhaps TRBD2 (6 bases). The CDR3 totals 13 residues. Germline values: CDR1 SGHTA, CDR2 FQGTGA. Between the trimmed V and J ends, which lost 5 bases and 12 bases, there was a span of 17 bases. CDR3 loop: CASSLNQGLPQYF. Here the CDR3 DNA reads TGTGCCAGCAGCCTGAATCAGGGACTTCCTCAGTACTTC.

This chain uses TRBV19 with TRBJ2-1; 11 positions match TRBD1. V was clipped by 10 bases and J by 6 bases; unmatched bases: 8. The CDR3 is 14 amino acids. Per germline, CDR1 LNHDA and CDR2 SQIVND (reference sequence). The CDR3 nucleotides read TGTGCCACGAGTCCGGGACAGGGGGGCAATGAGCAGTTCTTC. Protein: CATSPGQGGNEQFF. Filled out from reference TRBV19 and TRBJ2-1, the complete variable domain reads DGGITQSPKYLFRKEGQNVTLSCEQNLNHDAMYWYRQDPGQGLRLIYYSQIVNDFQKGDIAEGYSVSREKKESFPLTVTSAQKNPTAFYLCATSPGQGGNEQFFGPGTRLTVL.

V and J are TRBV20-1 and TRBJ2-1; D possibly uses TRBD1 or TRBD2 (5 bases each). This CDR3 region has 11 residues. CDR1 is DFQATT, CDR2 SNEGSKA, per germline (reference sequence). CDR3 sequence reads: CGGNSYNEQFF. The CDR3 DNA sequence: TGCGGGGGTAACTCCTACAATGAGCAGTTCTTC.